This T cell receptor (beta chain) came from a study of cytomegalovirus exposure and HLA in healthy donors. After removal of 6 bases from V and 2 bases from J, the junction contained 5 bases not matched to a gene. CDR3 length equals 14 residues. CDR1 MNHEY and CDR2 SVGAGI come from the germline V gene. PCR used 60 Vbeta primers and 13 Jbeta primers. Repertoires were generated with immunoSEQ multiplex PCR, while TCRdb's copy carries only in-frame clones and drops some. The sample includes about 150,000 clones, 60% to 80% of them seen just once. Input material: PBMCs. The source of this sequence is a woman in her 30s in good health and CMV-seronegative. The chain recombines TRBV6-5 with TRBJ1-1; 8 nucleotides match TRBD1. The CDR3 loop reads CASSPGTGNTEAFF. The DNA of the CDR3 is TGTGCCAGCAGCCCCGGGACAGGTAACACTGAAGCTTTCTTT.